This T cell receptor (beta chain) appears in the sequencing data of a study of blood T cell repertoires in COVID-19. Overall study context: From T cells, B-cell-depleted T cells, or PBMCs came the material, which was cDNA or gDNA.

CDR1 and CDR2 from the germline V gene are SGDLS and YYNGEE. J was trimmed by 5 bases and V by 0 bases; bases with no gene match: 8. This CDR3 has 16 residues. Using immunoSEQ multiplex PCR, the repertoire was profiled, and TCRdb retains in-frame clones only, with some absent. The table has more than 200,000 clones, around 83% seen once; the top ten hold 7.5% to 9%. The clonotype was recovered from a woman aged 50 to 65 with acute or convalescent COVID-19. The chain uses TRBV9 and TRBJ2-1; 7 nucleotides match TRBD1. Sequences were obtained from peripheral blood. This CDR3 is CASSVGVQGNHNEQFF. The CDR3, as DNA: TGTGCCAGCAGCGTAGGGGTACAGGGGAACCACAATGAGCAGTTCTTC.